This entry lists 23 T cell receptor beta chains sequenced from one sample in a study of T-cell reconstitution after alpha-beta-depleted transplantation in children. As it was prepared, the TCRbeta library received unique molecular identifiers. TCRdb recomputed calls from the PCR reads with MiXCR, one row per CDR3 protein. The table has 700,000 or so distinct CDR3 sequences, around 13% seen once; the top ten hold roughly 0.77%. The sample consisted of PBMCs, taken before TCRalphabeta/CD19-depleted stem cell transplant. The receptors derive from a girl aged 2 to 9 with congenital amegakaryocytic thrombocytopenia, due to receive a stem cell transplant.

This clonotype was recorded at least ten times. V gene TRBV7-2 combines with J gene TRBJ1-6, with D perhaps TRBD1 (5 bases). Germline V gene data show CDR1 as SGHTA and CDR2 as FQGNSA. CDR3 length equals 16 residues. V was trimmed by 1 base and J by 2 bases, leaving 9 bases between them. The CDR3 DNA is TGTGCCAGCAGCTTAGATGGGGCCGCCTATAATTCACCCCTCCACTTT. Its translation is CASSLDGAAYNSPLHF.

V is TRBV7-3 and J is TRBJ2-3, with 12 nucleotides matching TRBD2. J gave up 4 bases and V 2 bases, and 4 bases lay outside the gene matches. This CDR3 has 16 amino acids. Germline V gene data show CDR1 as SGHTA and CDR2 as FQGTGA. The CDR3 bases are TGTGCCAGCAGCTTACCACTAGCGGGAGGCTCAGATACGCAGTATTTT. This gives the protein CASSLPLAGGSDTQYF. Supplemented by reference TRBV7-3 and TRBJ2-3, the full variable domain reads GAGVSQTPSNKVTEKGKYVELRCDPISGHTALYWYRQSLGQGPEFLIYFQGTGAADDSGLPNDRFFAVRPEGSVSTLKIQRTERGDSAVYLCASSLPLAGGSDTQYFGPGTRLTVL.

This clonotype was seen ten or more times. The V and J genes are TRBV5-1 and TRBJ2-1; D gene uncertain. CDR3 length equals 11 residues. CDR1 is SGHRS and CDR2 is YFSETQ in the germline V gene. The V end lost 4 bases, the J end lost 5 bases, and 4 bases lay between the germline ends. CDR3 in DNA: TGCGCCAGCAGCCAAGACAATGAGCAGTTCTTC. It is translated as CASSQDNEQFF.

This clonotype was counted a few times. V gene TRBV9 combines with J gene TRBJ2-3, with D tentatively TRBD2 (5 bases). Germline V gene lookup returns CDR1 SGDLS and CDR2 YYNGEE. The V and J ends lost 0 bases and 6 bases respectively, with 14 bases between them. This CDR3 contains 15 residues. As DNA, the CDR3 is TGTGCCAGCAGCGTAGGAGCTAGCCAAACTGATACGCAGTATTTT. Protein sequence: CASSVGASQTDTQYF.

This chain links TRBV12-3 or TRBV12-4 with TRBJ2-5, with D possibly matching TRBD2 (6 bases). Between the trimmed V and J ends, which lost 6 bases and 4 bases, there was a span of 21 bases. The CDR3 length is 16 residues. CDR3 coding DNA: TGTGCCAGCAGCCCCCAGGGCCAGGGACTCGGAGAGACCCAGTACTTC. It is translated as CASSPQGQGLGETQYF.

The chain is built from TRBV5-1 and TRBJ2-1, with TRBD2 matching over 7 bases. V dropped 0 bases and J dropped 8; count of bases not matched to a gene: 5. This CDR3 is 14 amino acids long. Looked up from germline, CDR1 is SGHRS and CDR2 is YFSETQ. CDR3 sequence reads: CASSLVGGSHEQFF. The CDR3, as DNA: TGCGCCAGCAGCTTGGTCGGCGGGAGCCATGAGCAGTTCTTC. Full variable domain (outside the CDR3, taken from reference TRBV5-1 and TRBJ2-1): KAGVTQTPRYLIKTRGQQVTLSCSPISGHRSVSWYQQTPGQGLQFLFEYFSETQRNKGNFPGRFSGRQFSNSRSEMNVSTLELGDSALYLCASSLVGGSHEQFFGPGTRLTVL.

The V gene is TRBV20-1, the J gene TRBJ2-1; 9 bases map to TRBD2. The CDR3 loop spans 18 amino acids. Germline V lookup: CDR1 DFQATT, CDR2 SNEGSKA (reference sequence). The V and J ends lost 1 base and 7 bases, in that order; junction bases with no gene match: 17. As DNA, the CDR3 is TGCAGTGCTAGAGGAGGGCCTAGCGGGATTTATCGGCCAAATGAGCAGTTCTTC. This gives the protein CSARGGPSGIYRPNEQFF.

This clonotype was observed at least ten times. The chain recombines TRBV20-1 with TRBJ1-4; D ambiguous. Looked up from germline, CDR1 is DFQATT and CDR2 is SNEGSKA (reference sequence). V lost 6 bases and J 10 bases, leaving 18 bases between the germline ends. The CDR3 has 13 residues. As DNA, the CDR3 is TGCAGTGCGCCACTCTACGCCCCCGGAAAACTGTTTTTT. This encodes CSAPLYAPGKLFF.

J is TRBJ2-3 and V is TRBV12-3 or TRBV12-4, with unresolved D. The ends were cut back, 6 bases at V and 8 bases at J, with 21 bases in the middle. The CDR3 runs 15 residues. The CDR3 is CASSLFPTGQGTQYF. In nucleotides, the CDR3 is TGTGCCAGCAGCCTATTCCCCACCGGCCAAGGTACGCAGTATTTT.

The chain has TRBV20-1 and TRBJ2-6; D ambiguous. The V end lost 4 bases, the J end lost 0 bases, and 4 bases lay between the germline ends. The germline V gene encodes CDR1 DFQATT and CDR2 SNEGSKA (reference sequence). The CDR3 length is 13 residues. The CDR3, as DNA: TGCAGTGCTATGCTCTCTGGGGCCAACGTCCTGACTTTC. Its translation: CSAMLSGANVLTF.

This clonotype has only one observation. A much larger clone lies one base from this, so it may be a read error. The chain employs TRBV19 and TRBJ1-2; weak D call: TRBD1 (5 bases). The V gene's germline CDR1 is LNHDA and CDR2 SQIVND (reference sequence). The CDR3 is 13 amino acids. CDR3 loop: CASSIPTDYGYPF. Written as DNA, the CDR3 is TGTGCCAGTAGTATCCCGACAGACTATGGCTACCCCTTC.

This clonotype was picked up many times. The chain links TRBV20-1 to TRBJ2-1, with 12 bases fitting TRBD2. Germline values: CDR1 DFQATT, CDR2 SNEGSKA (reference sequence). V trimming: 1 base; J trimming: 1 base; junction bases outside the gene matches: 14. The CDR3 extends over 20 amino acids. The CDR3 bases are TGCAGTGCTAGAGTTCCCGGGACTAGCGGGCCGGCCTGGTCCTACAATGAGCAGTTCTTC. Its translation: CSARVPGTSGPAWSYNEQFF.

This clonotype was counted ten times or more. V gene TRBV6-1 combines with J gene TRBJ2-3; D could derive from TRBD1 or TRBD2 (5 bases each). The V gene's germline CDR1 is MNHNS and CDR2 SASEGT. The ends were cut back, 2 bases at V and 0 bases at J, with 18 bases in the middle. CDR3 size: 18 residues. CDR3 loop: CASSEIQADISSTDTQYF. The DNA of the CDR3 is TGTGCCAGCAGTGAAATTCAAGCGGACATCTCTAGCACAGATACGCAGTATTTT.

The chain combines TRBV4-2 with TRBJ2-7; perhaps TRBD2 as D (5 bases). The V gene lost 0 bases and the J gene lost 4 bases, with 10 bases spanning the gap. This CDR3 is built from 14 residues. Germline CDR1 LGHNA, CDR2 YNFKEQ. In nucleotides, the CDR3 is TGTGCCAGCAGCCAAGATTCGGGAAGATACGAGCAGTACTTC. It translates to CASSQDSGRYEQYF.

This clonotype showed up many times. The chain combines TRBV29-1 with TRBJ2-7; no reliable D call. Trimming took off 7 bases at V and 5 bases at J, with 9 bases between the two ends. Per germline, CDR1 SQVTM and CDR2 ANQGSEA. The CDR3 contains 10 residues. The CDR3, as DNA: TGCAGCGCCCTAGAGGACGAGCAGTACTTC. It translates to CSALEDEQYF.

V gene TRBV4-1 combines with J gene TRBJ2-5, with 11 bases identical to TRBD2. The CDR3 totals 16 residues. CDR1 is MGHRA, CDR2 YSYEKL, per germline. Trimming took 3 bases from V and 0 from J; bases not matched to a gene: 3. The CDR3 nucleotides are TGCGCCAGCAGCCAGACTAGCGGGAAGTACCAAGAGACCCAGTACTTC. Amino acid sequence: CASSQTSGKYQETQYF.

Concerning this clonotype: With a much larger clone just one base away, this may be a read error. The chain links TRBV4-1 to TRBJ2-1; D is undetermined. V was pared by 4 bases and J by 6 bases, with 10 bases between. Per germline, CDR1 MGHRA and CDR2 YSYEKL. There are 13 residues in the CDR3. CDR3 sequence reads: CASSRLPINEQFF. The CDR3 DNA reads as TGCGCCAGCAGCCGATTACCGATCAATGAGCAGTTCTTC.

The gene calls are TRBV27 and TRBJ2-1; D is uncertain. The V end was cut by 3 bases, the J end by 15 bases, with 21 bases between. CDR3 size: 14 residues. Germline values: CDR1 MNHEY, CDR2 SMNVEV (reference sequence). The CDR3 sequence is CASSFHARLSGLFF. In DNA, the CDR3 is TGTGCCAGCAGTTTCCACGCCCGGCTGAGTGGGCTGTTCTTC.

This clonotype appeared many times. The chain has TRBV29-1 and TRBJ2-5; TRBD2 matches at 12 bases. Germline V gene sequence: CDR1 SQVTM, CDR2 ANQGSEA. V lost 7 bases and J lost 3; bases outside the gene matches: 6. CDR3 length: 14 amino acids. The CDR3 coding sequence is TGCAGCGGCCAACTAGCGGGAGGCAAAGAGACCCAGTACTTC. This gives the protein CSGQLAGGKETQYF. The variable domain in full, with the rest retrieved from reference TRBV29-1 and TRBJ2-5, is SAVISQKPSRDICQRGTSLTIQCQVDSQVTMMFWYRQQPGQSLTLIATANQGSEATYESGFVIDKFPISRPNLTFSTLTVSNMSPEDSSIYLCSGQLAGGKETQYFGPGTRLLVL.

This clonotype came up many times. This chain links TRBV5-1 with TRBJ2-1, with D possibly being TRBD1 (5 bases). Trimming took 0 bases from V and 2 from J, leaving 9 bases between them. This CDR3 has 15 amino acids. Per the germline V gene, CDR1 is SGHRS and CDR2 is YFSETQ. CDR3 DNA: TGCGCCAGCAGCTTGGTTTGGGGCACCTACAATGAGCAGTTCTTC. Translation gives CASSLVWGTYNEQFF.

At least ten counts were recorded for this clonotype. The CDR3 loop reads CAISEKGGINSPLHF. CDR3 DNA sequence: TGTGCCATCAGTGAAAAGGGCGGAATTAATTCACCCCTCCACTTT. The chain carries TRBV10-3 and TRBJ1-6; D gene ambiguous. The CDR3 runs to 15 residues. CDR1 is ENHRY, CDR2 SYGVKD, per germline. V was shortened by 3 bases and J by 6 bases, with 12 bases between the two germline ends.

Only a few counts were recorded for this clonotype. V gene TRBV25-1 combines with J gene TRBJ2-5; D is ambiguous. V gave up 7 bases and J gave up 3 bases, with 9 bases separating them. Germline V gives CDR1 MGHDK, CDR2 SYGVNS. This CDR3 has 12 amino acids. CDR3 amino acids: CASNDPKETQYF. The CDR3 DNA reads TGTGCCAGCAACGACCCAAAAGAGACCCAGTACTTC. Using reference TRBV25-1 and TRBJ2-5 for the parts outside the CDR3, the full variable domain is EADIYQTPRYLVIGTGKKITLECSQTMGHDKMYWYQQDPGMELHLIHYSYGVNSTEKGDLSSESTVSRIRTEHFPLTLESARPSHTSQYLCASNDPKETQYFGPGTRLLVL.

The V and J genes are TRBV6-2 or TRBV6-3 and TRBJ2-2, with 14 nucleotides matching TRBD2. CDR1 and CDR2 (germline): MNHEY, SVGEGT. Trimming took 3 bases from V and 0 from J; bases not matched to a gene: 9. This CDR3 spans 20 amino acids. CDR3 region: CASSYDLLGLAGANTGELFF. CDR3 nucleotide sequence: TGTGCCAGCAGTTATGATTTACTGGGACTAGCGGGAGCGAACACCGGGGAGCTGTTTTTT.